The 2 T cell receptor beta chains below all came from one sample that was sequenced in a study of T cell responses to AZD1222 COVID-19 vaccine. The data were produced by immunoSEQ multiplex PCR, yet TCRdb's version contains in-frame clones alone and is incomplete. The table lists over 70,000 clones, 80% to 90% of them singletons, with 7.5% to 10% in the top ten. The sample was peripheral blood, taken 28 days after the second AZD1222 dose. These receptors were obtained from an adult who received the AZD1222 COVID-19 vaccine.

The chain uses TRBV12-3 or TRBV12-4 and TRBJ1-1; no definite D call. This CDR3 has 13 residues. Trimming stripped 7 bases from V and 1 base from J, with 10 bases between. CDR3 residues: CASNFPGNTEAFF. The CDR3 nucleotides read TGTGCCAGCAATTTCCCAGGGAACACTGAAGCTTTCTTT.

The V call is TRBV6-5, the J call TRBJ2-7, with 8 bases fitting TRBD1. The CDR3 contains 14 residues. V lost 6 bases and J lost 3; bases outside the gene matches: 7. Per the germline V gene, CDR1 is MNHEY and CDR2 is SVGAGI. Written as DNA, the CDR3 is TGTGCCAGCAGGCCAAGACAGGGGCACTACGAGCAGTACGTC. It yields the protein CASRPRQGHYEQYV.